The next 24 T cell receptor beta chains were all read from a single sample in a study of molecular identifiers for immune sequencing clone quantification. Using its own MiXCR run on the PCR reads, TCRdb lists one record per CDR3 protein. This repertoire shows over 300,000 distinct CDR3 sequences, roughly 24% found once; its top ten account for about 0.71%. Sequenced sample: naive CD8+ T cells from blood, with Jurkat cell RNA spiked in. The subset here: FACS-sorted CD8+CD4-CCR7+CD45RA+ naive T cells. Receptor source: a human donor in good health. Some libraries in this study had Jurkat cell RNA spiked in.

In regard to this clonotype: This may be a read error: a much more frequent sequence differs by one nucleotide. This sequence joins TRBV7-6 and TRBJ1-5; D uncertain. This CDR3 has 13 amino acids. Germline V gives CDR1 SGHVS, CDR2 FNYEAQ. Trimming removed 2 bases at V and 9 bases at J, with 11 bases between. The CDR3 here is CASSLSPNRPQHF. The DNA of the CDR3 is TGTGCCAGCAGCTTAAGTCCAAACCGGCCCCAGCATTTT.

The V and J genes are TRBV27 and TRBJ2-7; 9 bases are shared with TRBD1. With V trimmed by 6 bases and J by 3 bases, 6 bases remained unmatched. Per germline, CDR1 MNHEY and CDR2 SMNVEV (reference sequence). CDR3 length: 14 amino acids. Here the CDR3 reads CASSPQGAYYEQYF. The CDR3 DNA follows: TGTGCCAGCAGCCCACAGGGGGCCTACTACGAGCAGTACTTC.

This clonotype was counted between two and nine times. V and J are TRBV20-1 and TRBJ1-1; 11 bases map to TRBD1. CDR3 length equals 16 residues. In germline, CDR1 is DFQATT, CDR2 SNEGSKA (reference sequence). The V and J ends lost 0 bases and 4 bases, in that order; junction bases with no gene match: 7. The CDR3 sequence: CSARDWGQGVRTEAFF. For the CDR3, the DNA is TGCAGTGCTAGAGATTGGGGACAGGGGGTCCGCACTGAAGCTTTCTTT.

This clonotype occurred many times. The chain carries TRBV29-1 and TRBJ1-1; TRBD1 aligns across 7 bases. Germline CDR1 SQVTM, CDR2 ANQGSEA. This CDR3 has 16 amino acids. V was pared by 5 bases and J by 1 base, with 13 bases of the junction left unmatched. CDR3 loop: CSVKGAEGARNTEAFF. CDR3 in DNA: TGCAGCGTTAAGGGGGCCGAAGGGGCTCGGAACACTGAAGCTTTCTTT.

In the case of this clonotype: This clone may be a read error of a much larger clone one base away. CDR3 sequence reads: CASSPTIYNEKLFF. CDR3 DNA sequence: TGTGCCAGCAGCCCCACTATTTACAACGAAAAACTGTTTTTT. The genes are TRBV9 and TRBJ1-4, with D uncertain. CDR3 size: 14 residues. V was cut by 4 bases and J by 8 bases, with 15 bases left in between. From germline, CDR1 is SGDLS and CDR2 YYNGEE.

This clonotype showed up just a few times. This chain joins TRBV7-3 and TRBJ2-1; 7 bases are shared with TRBD2. The CDR3 covers 16 residues. The germline V gene encodes CDR1 SGHTA and CDR2 FQGTGA. V was pared by 4 bases and J by 0 bases, with 6 bases of the junction left unmatched. The CDR3 here is CASSSLSGVSYNEQFF. As DNA, the CDR3 is TGTGCCAGCAGCTCCCTCAGCGGGGTCTCCTACAATGAGCAGTTCTTC.

This rearrangement joins TRBV20-1 to TRBJ1-1, with D possibly matching TRBD1 (6 bases). Germline values: CDR1 DFQATT, CDR2 SNEGSKA (reference sequence). The ends were cut back, 5 bases at V and 8 bases at J, with 15 bases in the middle. CDR3 length: 12 residues. The CDR3 sequence is CSAARQVREAFF. Written as DNA, the CDR3 is TGCAGTGCTGCCAGACAGGTCCGAGAAGCTTTCTTT.

Only a few counts were recorded for this clonotype. CDR3 sequence reads: CSVNQREGLQEQYF. The CDR3 DNA is TGCAGTGTGAACCAGCGGGAGGGCCTTCAGGAGCAGTACTTC. The V and J genes are TRBV20-1 and TRBJ2-7, with 10 nucleotides matching TRBD2. The J segment lost 7 bases and the V segment lost 7 bases, leaving 13 bases of the junction unmatched. CDR1 and CDR2 (germline): DFQATT, SNEGSKA (reference sequence). This CDR3 spans 14 amino acids.

V gene TRBV30 combines with J gene TRBJ1-4; D is unresolved. The germline gives CDR1 GTSNPN, CDR2 SVGIG (reference sequence). Trimming cost V 0 bases and J 5 bases, with 10 bases left between them. There are 14 residues in the CDR3. CDR3: CAWSVLLVNEKLFF. CDR3 DNA: TGTGCCTGGAGTGTACTACTGGTAAATGAAAAACTGTTTTTT. The whole variable domain, filled in from reference TRBV30 and TRBJ1-4, reads SQTIHQWPATLVQPVGSPLSLECTVEGTSNPNLYWYRQAAGRGLQLLFYSVGIGQISSEVPQNLSASRPQDRQFILSSKKLLLSDSGFYLCAWSVLLVNEKLFFGSGTQLSVL.

This clonotype has ten or more counts. This chain connects TRBV7-2 to TRBJ1-3; 8 nucleotides line up with TRBD1. The germline gives CDR1 SGHTA, CDR2 FQGNSA. V trimming: 4 bases; J trimming: 0 bases; junction bases outside the gene matches: 8. The CDR3 contains 17 residues. DNA for the CDR3: TGTGCCAGCAGCTCCGGACAGGGCACAGTCTCTGGAAACACCATATATTTT. This sequence encodes CASSSGQGTVSGNTIYF.

The sample holds a few counts of this clonotype. This chain connects TRBV7-2 to TRBJ2-7; D unresolved. The V gene lost 6 bases and the J gene lost 1 base, with 10 bases spanning the gap. The germline V gene has CDR1 SGHTA and CDR2 FQGNSA. This CDR3 comprises 13 residues. This CDR3 is CASRSGASYEQYF. The CDR3 bases are TGTGCCAGCAGGTCCGGAGCATCCTACGAGCAGTACTTC. The whole variable domain, remainder taken from reference TRBV7-2 and TRBJ2-7, is GAGVSQSPSNKVTEKGKDVELRCDPISGHTALYWYRQSLGQGLEFLIYFQGNSAPDKSGLPSDRFSAERTGGSVSTLTIQRTQQEDSAVYLCASRSGASYEQYFGPGTRLTVT.

The chain links TRBV27 to TRBJ1-2; weak D call: TRBD1 (5 bases). Trimming took 10 bases from V and 2 from J, leaving 17 bases between them. The CDR3 spans 14 residues. Germline CDR1 and CDR2: MNHEY and SMNVEV (reference sequence). The CDR3, as DNA: TGTGCCACCCGGCCGGGGGGAGCCAACTATGGCTACACCTTC. Translation: CATRPGGANYGYTF.

For this clonotype: A much larger clone differs by one base, so this may be a read error. It is likely a read error, because the conserved phenylalanine at the end of the CDR3 is missing. The chain links TRBV13 to TRBJ2-3; D is unclear. CDR1 is PRHDT, CDR2 FYEKMQ, per germline (reference sequence). The CDR3 runs to 15 residues. Between the trimmed V and J ends, which lost 0 bases and 4 bases, there was a span of 11 bases. The CDR3 here is CASSLGHAGADTQYI. As DNA, the CDR3 is TGTGCCAGCAGCTTAGGACATGCTGGGGCAGATACGCAGTATATT.

The chain is built from TRBV6-6 and TRBJ2-3, with D possibly matching TRBD2 (7 bases). Germline V gene data show CDR1 as MNHNY and CDR2 as SVGAGI (reference sequence). Trimming cost V 2 bases and J 2 bases, with 14 bases left between them. The CDR3 covers 16 residues. CDR3 in DNA: TGTGCCAGCAGTTACCTATCGCGGGGGCCCACAGATACGCAGTATTTT. This translates into CASSYLSRGPTDTQYF.

This clonotype was detected ten times or more. V is TRBV7-2 and J is TRBJ2-7, with 9 nucleotides matching TRBD1. The germline CDR1 and CDR2 sequences are SGHTA and FQGNSA. This CDR3 spans 15 amino acids. The V segment lost 3 bases and the J segment 3 bases; nucleotides outside the gene matches: 6. In nucleotides, the CDR3 is TGTGCCAGCAGCTTGTACCGGGACAGGGACTACGAGCAGTACTTC. Its translation is CASSLYRDRDYEQYF. Full variable domain (outside the CDR3, taken from reference TRBV7-2 and TRBJ2-7): GAGVSQSPSNKVTEKGKDVELRCDPISGHTALYWYRQSLGQGLEFLIYFQGNSAPDKSGLPSDRFSAERTGGSVSTLTIQRTQQEDSAVYLCASSLYRDRDYEQYFGPGTRLTVT.

This clonotype has more than one count but fewer than ten. The rearrangement uses TRBV4-1 and TRBJ2-3; TRBD2 agrees at 10 bases. V was pared by 4 bases and J by 4 bases, with 11 bases of the junction left unmatched. The CDR3 extends over 17 amino acids. Germline CDR1 is MGHRA and CDR2 is YSYEKL. CDR3 sequence: CASSPRLAGGYADTQYF. The DNA for the CDR3 is TGCGCCAGCAGCCCTCGGTTAGCGGGGGGATATGCAGATACGCAGTATTTT.

This clonotype has ten or more counts. This chain joins TRBV14 and TRBJ2-7; 11 bases align to TRBD2. V lost 3 bases, J lost 3 bases, and 10 bases stayed unmatched. CDR1 and CDR2 (germline): SGHDN, FVKESK. CDR3 length equals 17 residues. The DNA of the CDR3 is TGTGCCAGCAGCCAGGCTAGCGGGGGGCCGCTTAACTACGAGCAGTACTTC. Amino acid sequence: CASSQASGGPLNYEQYF.

The chain has TRBV11-2 and TRBJ1-4, with TRBD1 identical over 8 bases. From germline, CDR1 is SGHAT and CDR2 FQNNGV. The CDR3 runs 14 residues. V shed 7 bases and J 7 bases; nucleotides not matched to a gene: 8. The CDR3 is CASTTDRETEKLFF. The CDR3 DNA is TGTGCCAGCACCACGGACAGGGAGACTGAAAAACTGTTTTTT.

This clonotype has ten or more counts. The chain links TRBV5-1 to TRBJ2-3; 7 nucleotides match TRBD1. With V trimmed by 5 bases and J by 2 bases, 5 bases remained unmatched. This CDR3 spans 14 amino acids. Germline V gene sequence: CDR1 SGHRS, CDR2 YFSETQ. The CDR3: CASRDRTSTDTQYF. DNA for the CDR3: TGCGCCAGCAGGGACAGGACCTCCACAGATACGCAGTATTTT.

In this sample, this clonotype turned up many times. The chain uses TRBV7-9 and TRBJ2-7; 9 nucleotides align to TRBD1. V dropped 3 bases and J dropped 2; count of bases not matched to a gene: 8. The germline V gene has CDR1 SEHNR and CDR2 FQNEAQ (reference sequence). The CDR3 extends over 16 amino acids. The CDR3 spells CASSFPPGQGTYEQYF. The CDR3 bases are TGTGCCAGCAGCTTCCCACCTGGACAGGGGACCTACGAGCAGTACTTC.

Ten or more counts support this clonotype. An end of the junction does not agree with germline; a read error may underlie this. The V and J genes are TRBV12-3 or TRBV12-4 and TRBJ1-2; D is ambiguous. This CDR3 is built from 12 residues. Here the CDR3 DNA reads TGCGCCAGCAGCCAAGGAAACTATGGCTACACCTTC. It codes for CASSQGNYGYTF.

This clonotype was seen a handful of times. This could be a read error, since a much larger clone is one nucleotide away. The chain couples TRBV12-3 or TRBV12-4 to TRBJ2-3; D is unresolved. Trimming took off 5 bases at V and 0 bases at J, with 12 bases between the two ends. The CDR3 runs to 15 residues. The CDR3 DNA sequence: TGTGCCAGCAGTGTCGGCATGACTAGCACAGATACGCAGTATTTT. Amino acid sequence: CASSVGMTSTDTQYF.

As to this clonotype: It may be a read error: a sequence one base away is much more abundant. V is TRBV5-1 and J is TRBJ2-7; D tentatively fits TRBD1 or TRBD2 (5 bases each). Germline V gene lookup returns CDR1 SGHRS and CDR2 YFSETQ. This CDR3 has 15 amino acids. The CDR3 protein is CASSLEAGSGYELYF. For the CDR3, the DNA is TGCGCCAGCAGCTTGGAAGCAGGGTCGGGGTACGAGCTGTACTTC. The full variable domain, rest sourced from reference TRBV5-1 and TRBJ2-7, is KAGVTQTPRYLIKTRGQQVTLSCSPISGHRSVSWYQQTPGQGLQFLFEYFSETQRNKGNFPGRFSGRQFSNSRSEMNVSTLELGDSALYLCASSLEAGSGYELYFGPGTRLTVT.

This clonotype was counted ten times or more. The chain has TRBV6-5 and TRBJ2-5, with TRBD1 matching over 11 bases. This CDR3 comprises 14 residues. The V gene end was trimmed by 6 bases and the J gene end by 4 bases; junction bases not matched to a gene: 4. The germline CDR1 and CDR2 sequences are MNHEY and SVGAGI. CDR3 amino acids: CASRDRGPRETQYF. The CDR3, as DNA: TGTGCCAGCAGGGACAGGGGGCCTCGAGAGACCCAGTACTTC.